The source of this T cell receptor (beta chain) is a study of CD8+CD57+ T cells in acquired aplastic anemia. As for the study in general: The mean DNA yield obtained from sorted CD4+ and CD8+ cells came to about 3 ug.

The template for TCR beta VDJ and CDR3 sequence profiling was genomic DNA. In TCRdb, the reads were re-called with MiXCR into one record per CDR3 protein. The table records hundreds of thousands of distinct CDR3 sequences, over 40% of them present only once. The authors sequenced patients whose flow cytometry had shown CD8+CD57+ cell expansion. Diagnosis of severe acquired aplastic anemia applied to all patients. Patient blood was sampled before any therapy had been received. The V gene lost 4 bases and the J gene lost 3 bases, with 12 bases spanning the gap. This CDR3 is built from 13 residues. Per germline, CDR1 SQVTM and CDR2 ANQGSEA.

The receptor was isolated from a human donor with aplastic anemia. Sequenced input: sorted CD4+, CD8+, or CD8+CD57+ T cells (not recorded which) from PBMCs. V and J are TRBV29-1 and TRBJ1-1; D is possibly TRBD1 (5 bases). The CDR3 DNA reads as TGCAGCGTTGGTAGGGGTTGGGACACTGAAGCTTTCTTT. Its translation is CSVGRGWDTEAFF. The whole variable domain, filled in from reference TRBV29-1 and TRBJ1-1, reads SAVISQKPSRDICQRGTSLTIQCQVDSQVTMMFWYRQQPGQSLTLIATANQGSEATYESGFVIDKFPISRPNLTFSTLTVSNMSPEDSSIYLCSVGRGWDTEAFFGQGTRLTVV.